A selection of T cell receptor beta chains follows, all from one sample in a study of blood T cell repertoires in COVID-19. Assay used: immunoSEQ multiplex PCR; TCRdb lists only in-frame clones, some missing. The data contain hundreds of thousands of clones, around 90% of them singletons. Specimen: PBMCs or T cells enriched from blood (not recorded which). Every receptor here comes from a woman aged 25 to 39 who had recovered from COVID-19. Each CDR3 is given without its conserved first and last residue.

j_call v_call cdr3_aa
TRBJ2-5 TRBV2 ASSGDSQETQY
TRBJ2-1 TRBV7-3 ASSQLAGGPNEQF
TRBJ1-5 TRBV21-1 ASSKAGSPGRNQPQH
TRBJ2-1 TRBV18 ASSQTSLVDNEQF
TRBJ1-1 TRBV19 ASSMGQVNTEAF
TRBJ2-2 TRBV11-3 ASSQRQGVTGELF
TRBJ1-6 TRBV18 ASSPDRGRGSPLH
TRBJ2-1 TRBV27 ASPGGGIHEQF
TRBJ2-1 TRBV5-6 ASSFGTINEQF
TRBJ2-1 TRBV19 ASSGGSGSRDNEQF
TRBJ2-2 TRBV28 ASSFKAQNPMNTGELF
TRBJ1-6 TRBV10-1 ASSESKGCNSPLH
TRBJ2-3 TRBV6-6 ASRMTSGGANTQY
TRBJ2-5 TRBV7-2 ASSLTFKPGETQY
TRBJ2-1 TRBV13 ASSLTRGGNEQF
TRBJ2-7 TRBV6-5 ASSQLPPYEQY
TRBJ2-2 TRBV6-2/TRBV6-3 ASSTDRGLANTGELF
TRBJ2-1 TRBV7-3 ASSPSLGLAGRNEQF
TRBJ2-5 TRBV9 ASSHPSTSGELETQY
TRBJ2-3 TRBV6-5 ASMTASVTDTQY
TRBJ1-5 TRBV18 ASSPLSDSFRNQPQH
TRBJ1-1 TRBV4-1 ASSEGGGTEAF
TRBJ1-2 TRBV6-6 ASSYSRTAKNYGYT
TRBJ2-1 TRBV24-1 ATSDLGGAGEQF
TRBJ1-1 TRBV5-1 ASSPTQGGPMNTEAF
TRBJ1-4 TRBV5-1 ASSLEGTGEEKLF
TRBJ2-7 TRBV28 ASSLWGGPSYEQY
TRBJ1-2 TRBV28 ASRETGTGVWYGYT
TRBJ1-5 TRBV7-2 ASSLAGGMGNQPQH
TRBJ2-1 TRBV7-3 ASSLGGGPYNEQF
TRBJ2-3 TRBV5-1 ASSLSLSGKVTDTQY
TRBJ1-5 TRBV12-3/TRBV12-4 ASTRTNQPQH
TRBJ1-4 TRBV2 ATMSGVNEKLF
TRBJ2-3 TRBV15 ATSLPGGTDTQY
TRBJ2-5 TRBV7-4 ASSPLTLTGTLLETQY
TRBJ1-4 TRBV2 ASLPFQQGGEKLF
TRBJ1-6 TRBV28 ASSTSWRDSPLH
TRBJ1-1 TRBV2 ASSVGGSTEAF
TRBJ1-4 TRBV20-1 SASFGGRDEKLF
TRBJ2-1 TRBV7-2 ASSLRGGFYNEQF
TRBJ1-1 TRBV7-3 ASSADRGGGTEAF
TRBJ2-7 TRBV9 ASSGPLGTSGSATYEQY
TRBJ1-6 TRBV5-4 ASSLDAGFDSPLH
TRBJ1-2 TRBV20-1 SASPAGQSGGYT
TRBJ2-1 TRBV5-1 ASSSVGHFYNEQF
TRBJ2-1 TRBV14 ASSQVRIIKASGDNEQF
TRBJ1-5 TRBV28 ASKGGNQPQH
TRBJ2-1 TRBV9 ASSVGGRGSYNEQF
TRBJ2-2 TRBV5-1 ASSLGATNTGELF
TRBJ2-3 TRBV7-9 ASSLGQRSVTDTQY
TRBJ1-1 TRBV9 ASSPQGVTFTEAF
TRBJ1-2 TRBV25-1 ASRAGTENGYT
TRBJ1-5 TRBV13 ASSDRDTFNSNQPQH
TRBJ1-2 TRBV3-1/TRBV3-2 ASSLLTGGYGYT
TRBJ1-2 TRBV5-1 ASSLDGGYT